This T cell receptor (beta chain) was obtained from a study of T cell responses to AZD1222 COVID-19 vaccine. Study results and limitations: Two doses of AZD1222 preceded a rise in Spike-specific TCR breadth and depth. Within unmutated variant regions lay the reported targets of nearly half of spike-specific TCRs.

Concerning this clone itself: The antigen is unknown.

CDR1 and CDR2 (germline): SGHDT, YYEEEE. The CDR3 runs to 15 residues. The V end lost 1 base, the J end lost 1 base, and 9 bases lay between the germline ends. Using immunoSEQ multiplex PCR, the repertoire was profiled, and TCRdb retains in-frame clones only, with some absent. There are under 150,000 clones in the sample; roughly 88% occur only once, and roughly 3.7% lies in the top ten. The chain couples TRBV5-6 to TRBJ1-5; TRBD1 might be the D (5 bases). The sequences come from peripheral blood, collected on day 0 of MenACWY control vaccination. The TCR comes from an adult in good health. The CDR3 loop reads CASSLWGLSNQPQHF. Here the CDR3 DNA reads TGTGCCAGCAGCTTGTGGGGCCTAAGCAATCAGCCCCAGCATTTT.